Detailed here is one TCR beta chain. The V end lost 8 bases, the J end lost 1 base, and 10 bases lay between the germline ends. CDR3 length: 13 amino acids. These data come from a study of cytomegalovirus exposure and HLA in healthy donors. Produced via immunoSEQ multiplex PCR; TCRdb's table is partial and in-frame only. The profile shows some 250,000 clones, about 90% of them singletons. The genes are TRBV23-1 and TRBJ2-3, with D hard to call. TRBV23-1 is placed among ORFs of uncertain function. The clonotype originates from a woman in her 30s in good health and CMV-seronegative. The specimen was PBMCs. The CDR3 DNA reads as TGCGCCAGCCCATTGGTGCGCACAGATACGCAGTATTTT. Translated, it gives CASPLVRTDTQYF.